A selection of T cell receptor beta chains follows, all from one sample in a study of CD8+CD57+ T cells in acquired aplastic anemia. TCRdb fed the reads into MiXCR, producing one record per CDR3 protein. The table lists some 220,000 distinct CDR3 sequences, 34% of them singletons. Material for sequencing was sorted CD4+, CD8+, or CD8+CD57+ T cells (not recorded which) from PBMCs. Receptors were obtained from a human donor in good health, serving as a control. Each CDR3 is given with its conserved first and last residue. The D gene is left open where the match is weak. Clone size is not always given. Where it is, it says once, few, many or a class for expanded clones.

D: .
size: many
J: TRBJ2-3
V: TRBV20-1
DNA: TGCAGTGCTAGCGCGTGGGGGGCCACAGATACGCAGTATTTT
CDR3: CSASAWGATDTQYF

D: TRBD1
size: .
J: TRBJ2-7
V: TRBV6-1
DNA: TGTGCCAGCAGTGAAGCTGTGTCCCGGGACAGGTCCCCGTACTTC
CDR3: CASSEAVSRDRSPYF

D: .
size: .
J: TRBJ2-2
V: TRBV10-3
DNA: TGTGACACGGTGGGAAGGAACACCGGGGAGCTGTTTTTT
CDR3: CDTVGRNTGELFF

D: .
size: .
J: TRBJ1-1
V: TRBV4-1
DNA: TGCGCCAGCAGCCCAAAGGGAATGAACACTGAAGCTTTCTTT
CDR3: CASSPKGMNTEAFF

D: .
size: .
J: TRBJ1-4
V: TRBV4-1
DNA: TGCGCCAGCAGCCAAGAATCCGGCGTGGCGGGCAATGAAAAACTGTTTTTT
CDR3: CASSQESGVAGNEKLFF

D: TRBD1
size: .
J: TRBJ1-2
V: TRBV11-2
DNA: TGTGCCAGCAGCTCCCCCCGACAGGGAGGGTATGGCTACACCTTC
CDR3: CASSSPRQGGYGYTF

D: .
size: .
J: TRBJ1-1
V: TRBV19
DNA: TGTGCCAGTATGAGTAGGGGCAGAACGAACACTGAAGCTTTCTTT
CDR3: CASMSRGRTNTEAFF

D: .
size: .
J: TRBJ1-2
V: TRBV27
DNA: TGTGCCAGCAGTTTATCCCCCATCCTGACAGGCCAGGCTAACTATGGCTACACCTTC
CDR3: CASSLSPILTGQANYGYTF

D: .
size: few
J: TRBJ2-2
V: TRBV12-5
DNA: TGTGCTAGTGGTTTGGAAAACGGGGAGCTGTTTTTT
CDR3: CASGLENGELFF

D: .
size: many
J: TRBJ1-2
V: TRBV10-3
DNA: TGTGCCATCAGTGCTATACCTACAGGGATCTACGGCTACACCTTC
CDR3: CAISAIPTGIYGYTF

D: TRBD1
size: once
J: TRBJ1-2
V: TRBV19
DNA: TGTGCCAGTAGTGATACCGGGACAGCACATGGCTACACCTTC
CDR3: CASSDTGTAHGYTF

D: .
size: .
J: TRBJ1-3
V: TRBV12-3/TRBV12-4
DNA: TGTGCCAGCAGGATTATTGGGGACGGCTCTGGAAACACCATATATTTT
CDR3: CASRIIGDGSGNTIYF

D: TRBD1
size: .
J: TRBJ2-7
V: TRBV2
DNA: TGTGCCAGCAGTGACGGGACAGGGGGCCCCTACGAGCAGTACTTC
CDR3: CASSDGTGGPYEQYF

D: .
size: many
J: TRBJ1-6
V: TRBV20-1
DNA: TGCAGTGCCGCGGATGAAACACAGGGAGTTTCACCCCTCCACTTT
CDR3: CSAADETQGVSPLHF

D: TRBD1
size: .
J: TRBJ1-1
V: TRBV7-2
DNA: TGTGCCAGCGGGGGACAGTCAAACACTGAAGCTTTCTTT
CDR3: CASGGQSNTEAFF

D: .
size: .
J: TRBJ1-4
V: TRBV5-1
DNA: TGCGCCAGCAGCTTGGGCTGGGCTGAAAAACTGTTTTTT
CDR3: CASSLGWAEKLFF

D: TRBD1
size: many
J: TRBJ2-5
V: TRBV5-1
DNA: TGCGCCAGCAGCGTGACAGGGTGGGGCGAGACCCAGTACTTC
CDR3: CASSVTGWGETQYF

D: TRBD1
size: many
J: TRBJ2-3
V: TRBV2
DNA: TGTGCCAGCAGTCAGGACAGGTACACAGATACGCAGTATTTT
CDR3: CASSQDRYTDTQYF

D: .
size: many
J: TRBJ1-2
V: TRBV7-3
DNA: TGTGCCAGGACACCCCTCGGTGGCTACACCTTC
CDR3: CARTPLGGYTF

D: .
size: .
J: TRBJ2-7
V: TRBV25-1
DNA: TGTGCCAGCCGCCCCCATACAGGGGAGCAGTACTTC
CDR3: CASRPHTGEQYF

D: .
size: many
J: TRBJ2-7
V: TRBV2
DNA: TGTGCCAGCAGTGATCCGGCAGGGGTTTTGTACGAGCAGTACTTC
CDR3: CASSDPAGVLYEQYF

D: .
size: few
J: TRBJ2-2
V: TRBV5-4
DNA: TGTGCCAGCAGCTTGGCATCTAGGGTAGCGAACACCGGGGAGCTGTTTTTT
CDR3: CASSLASRVANTGELFF

D: .
size: many
J: TRBJ1-5
V: TRBV6-5
DNA: TGTGCCAGCAGTTACTCAGTACAAAGCAATCAGCCCCAGCATTTT
CDR3: CASSYSVQSNQPQHF

D: .
size: .
J: TRBJ1-1
V: TRBV19
DNA: TGCGCCAGTAGTATGGTCCGGGCGAACACTGAAGCTTTCTTT
CDR3: CASSMVRANTEAFF

D: TRBD1
size: few
J: TRBJ1-5
V: TRBV12-5
DNA: TGTGCTAGTGGCACAGGGGAGCGACATCAGCCCCAGCATTTT
CDR3: CASGTGERHQPQHF

D: TRBD2
size: .
J: TRBJ2-7
V: TRBV5-5
DNA: TGTGCCAGCAGCTTGGTGGAGCGGGAGTTTGACGAGCAGTACTTC
CDR3: CASSLVEREFDEQYF

D: .
size: .
J: TRBJ1-2
V: TRBV12-5
DNA: TGTGCTAGTGGTTTGGTACAAATGGGGACCAACTATGGCTACACCTTC
CDR3: CASGLVQMGTNYGYTF

D: .
size: .
J: TRBJ1-1
V: TRBV2
DNA: TGTGCCAGCAGTGAACGGTTCGTGGCGGCTGAAGCTTTCTTT
CDR3: CASSERFVAAEAFF

D: .
size: many
J: TRBJ2-1
V: TRBV9
DNA: TGTGCCAGCAGCGACCTCACCGATTCCTACAATGAGCAGTTCTTC
CDR3: CASSDLTDSYNEQFF

D: .
size: many
J: TRBJ2-5
V: TRBV7-8
DNA: TGTGCCAGCAGCTTAGAATCAGGGTATAGTGTGAACCAGTACTTC
CDR3: CASSLESGYSVNQYF

D: .
size: .
J: TRBJ1-2
V: TRBV7-9
DNA: TGTGCCAGCAGCCCCCCGGCAGGGGTCGTGGGCTACACCTTC
CDR3: CASSPPAGVVGYTF

D: TRBD1
size: few
J: TRBJ2-6
V: TRBV6-1
DNA: TGTGCCAGCAGTGCCCGTCCGGGACAGAGCTCTGGGGCCAACGTCCTGACTTTC
CDR3: CASSARPGQSSGANVLTF

D: .
size: .
J: TRBJ1-3
V: TRBV30
DNA: TGTGCCTGGAGTGTAAAGGGTTCTGGAAACACCATATATTTT
CDR3: CAWSVKGSGNTIYF

D: TRBD2
size: .
J: TRBJ2-1
V: TRBV4-1
DNA: TGCGCCAGCAGCCAAGGACTAGCGGATCAGCATGAGCAGTTCTTC
CDR3: CASSQGLADQHEQFF

D: .
size: .
J: TRBJ2-7
V: TRBV25-1
DNA: TGTGCCAGCAGCCAAGATTGGGACGGCTACGAGCAGTACTTC
CDR3: CASSQDWDGYEQYF

D: .
size: many
J: TRBJ2-1
V: TRBV20-1
DNA: TGCAGTGCTAGAGATCCCACCGACGGTAGGAATGAGCAGTTCTTC
CDR3: CSARDPTDGRNEQFF

D: .
size: .
J: TRBJ1-4
V: TRBV5-1
DNA: TGCCCCAGCAGCTTGGACACCACGGAACATGAAAAACTGTTTTTT
CDR3: CPSSLDTTEHEKLFF

D: .
size: .
J: TRBJ1-2
V: TRBV19
DNA: TGTGCCAGTACCAAGAACTGGGACGGCTACACCTTC
CDR3: CASTKNWDGYTF

D: .
size: many
J: TRBJ1-1
V: TRBV20-1
DNA: TGCAGTGCTAGCAGTGACAGACGTCGTATGAACACTGAAGCTTTCTTT
CDR3: CSASSDRRRMNTEAFF

D: .
size: many
J: TRBJ1-6
V: TRBV9
DNA: TGTGCCAGCAGCGTAGACCCTTTGGGGTCACCCCTCCACTTT
CDR3: CASSVDPLGSPLHF

D: TRBD2
size: many
J: TRBJ2-2
V: TRBV24-1
DNA: TGTGCCACCAGTTCCCCAGCGGGAGGTTCCGGGGAGCTGTTTTTT
CDR3: CATSSPAGGSGELFF

D: TRBD1
size: few
J: TRBJ1-3
V: TRBV28
DNA: TGTGCCAGCAGTTTACTGGTCAGTGGAGGCACCGGGACAGGAGGAAACACCATATATTTT
CDR3: CASSLLVSGGTGTGGNTIYF

D: TRBD2
size: .
J: TRBJ2-7
V: TRBV9
DNA: TGTGCCAGCTCACCACGGGCAAGCGGGGGGGGTGAAGGCGAGCAGTACTTC
CDR3: CASSPRASGGGEGEQYF

D: TRBD2
size: .
J: TRBJ2-1
V: TRBV7-9
DNA: TGTGCCAGCAGCCCCTACGATTTAGCGGGAGCAGTTGAGCAGTTCTTC
CDR3: CASSPYDLAGAVEQFF

D: TRBD1
size: many
J: TRBJ1-5
V: TRBV2
DNA: TGTGCCAGCAGGGACAGGGGACTTAGCAATCAGCCCCAGCATTTT
CDR3: CASRDRGLSNQPQHF

D: .
size: many
J: TRBJ1-5
V: TRBV5-1
DNA: TGCGCCAGCAGCTTGGATGGGGGAAGCGGCAATCAGCCCCAGCATTTT
CDR3: CASSLDGGSGNQPQHF

D: .
size: .
J: TRBJ1-1
V: TRBV30
DNA: TGTGCCTGGAGTGTCCAGGGGAACACTGAAGCTTTCTTT
CDR3: CAWSVQGNTEAFF

D: .
size: .
J: TRBJ2-5
V: TRBV30
DNA: TGTGCCCACAAATCCAAAAAGAGTATCGTAGAGACCCAGTACTTC
CDR3: CAHKSKKSIVETQYF

D: .
size: .
J: TRBJ1-1
V: TRBV29-1
DNA: TGCAGCTTGTCGGTGGGGCTTAACACTGAAGCTTTCTTT
CDR3: CSLSVGLNTEAFF

D: .
size: many
J: TRBJ2-7
V: TRBV19
DNA: TGTGCCAGTAGTGCCGGTTCATACAGGGAAGGGCGCGAGCAGTACTTC
CDR3: CASSAGSYREGREQYF

D: .
size: few
J: TRBJ1-5
V: TRBV3-1
DNA: TGTGCCAGCAGCCAAGATTCGGCGAATCAGCCCCAGCATTTT
CDR3: CASSQDSANQPQHF

D: .
size: .
J: TRBJ1-5
V: TRBV7-2
DNA: TGTGCCAGCAGCTTTCTAGGGCAGCCCCAGCATTTT
CDR3: CASSFLGQPQHF

D: .
size: many
J: TRBJ1-1
V: TRBV19
DNA: TGTGCCAGTAGTATGCAGGTGAACACTGAAGCTTTCTTT
CDR3: CASSMQVNTEAFF